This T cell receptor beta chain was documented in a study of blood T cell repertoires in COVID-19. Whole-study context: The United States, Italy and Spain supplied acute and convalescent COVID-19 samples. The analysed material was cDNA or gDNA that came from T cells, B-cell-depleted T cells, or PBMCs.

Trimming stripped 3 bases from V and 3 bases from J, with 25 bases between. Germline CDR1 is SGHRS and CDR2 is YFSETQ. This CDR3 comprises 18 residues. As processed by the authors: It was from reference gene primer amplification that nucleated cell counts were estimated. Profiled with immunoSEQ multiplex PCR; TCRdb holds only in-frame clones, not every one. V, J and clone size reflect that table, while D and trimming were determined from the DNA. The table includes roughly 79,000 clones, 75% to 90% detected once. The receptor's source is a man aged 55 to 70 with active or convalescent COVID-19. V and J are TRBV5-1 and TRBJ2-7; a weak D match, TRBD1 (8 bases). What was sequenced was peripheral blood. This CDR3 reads CASSSGPPGQGGVYEQYF. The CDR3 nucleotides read TGCGCCAGCAGCTCGGGGCCACCTGGACAGGGAGGGGTCTACGAGCAGTACTTC.